This passage covers 25 T cell receptor beta chains from one sample sequenced in a study of Graves' ophthalmopathy and Graves' hyperthyroidism. Investigators amplified TCR beta CDR3 regions from RNA transcripts. After a first-round RT-PCR with HTBI primers, a second-round multiplex PCR was run. MiXCR was run by TCRdb on the multiplex PCR reads, yielding one entry per CDR3 protein. The repertoire holds almost 750,000 distinct CDR3 sequences, with around 40% as singletons. Input material: peripheral blood. The receptors originated from an adult man with Graves' ophthalmopathy.

This clonotype is a singleton in its sample. This may arise from a read error, as a much more abundant clone is one base away. The chain is built from TRBV29-1 and TRBJ2-3; a possible D gene is TRBD2 (5 bases). Germline lookup yields CDR1 SQVTM and CDR2 ANQGSEA. The CDR3 consists of 14 residues. Here the CDR3 DNA reads TGCTGCGTTGAAGATGAGGGTTTCGCAGATACGCAGTATTTT. This sequence encodes CCVEDEGFADTQYF.

The J gene is TRBJ1-5, the V gene TRBV24-1; D not certain. CDR3 size: 17 residues. The V and J ends lost 7 bases and 5 bases respectively, with 23 bases between them. The V gene's germline CDR1 is KGHDR and CDR2 SFDVKD. For the CDR3, the DNA is TGTGCCACCAGGCCGGACGGGTCAAACACCGGGGATCAGCCCCAGCATTTT. Amino acids: CATRPDGSNTGDQPQHF.

The chain employs TRBV7-3 and TRBJ1-2; no definite D call. This CDR3 region has 13 residues. Germline V gives CDR1 SGHTA, CDR2 FQGTGA. V lost 5 bases, J lost 4 bases, and 11 bases lay in between. The CDR3 protein is CASSVATSYGYTF. The DNA of the CDR3 is TGTGCCAGCAGCGTTGCCACATCCTATGGCTACACCTTC. Supplemented by reference TRBV7-3 and TRBJ1-2, the full variable domain reads GAGVSQTPSNKVTEKGKYVELRCDPISGHTALYWYRQSLGQGPEFLIYFQGTGAADDSGLPNDRFFAVRPEGSVSTLKIQRTERGDSAVYLCASSVATSYGYTFGSGTRLTVV.

This clonotype was counted ten times or more. The CDR3: CASSRSVQGGEKLFF. CDR3 coding DNA: TGTGCCAGCAGCCGATCGGTGCAGGGTGGTGAAAAACTGTTTTTT. This chain uses TRBV7-2 with TRBJ1-4; D perhaps matches TRBD1 (5 bases). The V and J ends lost 5 bases and 7 bases respectively, with 17 bases between them. Germline assignment: CDR1 SGHTA and CDR2 FQGNSA. This CDR3 is 15 amino acids long.

This clonotype was seen repeatedly, ten times or more. The CDR3 DNA reads TGTGCCAGCATATTTACAGTTCGGAATTCACCCCTCCACTTT. It translates to CASIFTVRNSPLHF. The rearrangement links TRBV2 to TRBJ1-6; D unclear. CDR3 length: 14 residues. V lost 7 bases to trimming and J lost 7 bases, with 14 bases between them. Germline CDR1 reads SNHLY; CDR2 reads FYNNEI.

This clonotype appeared a few times. The chain has TRBV9 and TRBJ1-2, with a tentative D call TRBD1 (5 bases). CDR1 and CDR2 (germline): SGDLS, YYNGEE. V was trimmed by 4 bases and J by 8 bases, leaving 15 bases between them. The CDR3 consists of 13 residues. CDR3 coding DNA: TGTGCCAGCAGCCCGCAGGGTACGGGGGGCTACACCTTC. This encodes CASSPQGTGGYTF.

In its sample, this clonotype was seen once. The CDR3 here is CASSLRGFEETQYF. The CDR3 DNA sequence: TGTGCCAGCAGCCTGCGTGGGTTCGAGGAGACCCAGTACTTC. The rearrangement joins TRBV9 to TRBJ2-5; D is ambiguous. This CDR3 has 14 amino acids. V lost 4 bases to trimming and J lost 5 bases, with 15 bases between them. The germline gives CDR1 SGDLS, CDR2 YYNGEE.

This clonotype occurred a few times. The gene calls are TRBV7-3 and TRBJ2-7, with 7 bases lining up with TRBD1. With 6 bases clipped from V and 1 base from J, the junction kept 6 bases outside the gene matches. Per the germline V gene, CDR1 is SGHTA and CDR2 is FQGTGA. The CDR3 is 14 amino acids. CDR3 nucleotides: TGTGCCAGCAGGTCGGCAGGGGGTTCCTACGAGCAGTACTTC. Protein product: CASRSAGGSYEQYF.

The V gene is TRBV29-1, the J gene TRBJ1-5; D is unclear. Germline loops: CDR1 SQVTM, CDR2 ANQGSEA. Trimming cost V 6 bases and J 4 bases, with 10 bases left between them. CDR3 length: 12 amino acids. CDR3 sequence (DNA): TGCAGCGTCGGACTAACAAATCAGCCCCAGCATTTT. Its translation is CSVGLTNQPQHF. The full variable domain, with the rest looked up from reference TRBV29-1 and TRBJ1-5, is SAVISQKPSRDICQRGTSLTIQCQVDSQVTMMFWYRQQPGQSLTLIATANQGSEATYESGFVIDKFPISRPNLTFSTLTVSNMSPEDSSIYLCSVGLTNQPQHFGDGTRLSIL.

Worth noting for this clonotype: A much larger clone sits a single nucleotide away, making a read error possible. A read error is likely, as this CDR3 ends without the conserved phenylalanine or tryptophan. The genes are TRBV19 and TRBJ1-2; 7 nucleotides agree with TRBD1. CDR3 length: 14 amino acids. Trimming at V came to 5 bases and at J to 2 bases, leaving 5 bases not matched to a gene. Germline-derived CDR1 and CDR2 are LNHDA and SQIVND (reference sequence). The CDR3 loop reads CASSATGQNYGYTL. The CDR3 DNA sequence: TGTGCCAGTAGTGCTACGGGACAGAACTATGGCTACACCCTC.

Ten or more counts support this clonotype. The chain uses TRBV7-8 and TRBJ2-6; D unclear. Trimming took 1 base from V and 0 from J, leaving 7 bases between them. The CDR3 is made up of 16 amino acids. The germline V gene encodes CDR1 SGHVS and CDR2 FQNEAQ. The CDR3 DNA sequence: TGTGCCAGCAGCTTAGTATCAGACTCTGGGGCCAACGTCCTGACTTTC. It encodes CASSLVSDSGANVLTF.

V usage is TRBV12-3 or TRBV12-4 and J usage is TRBJ1-2, with 10 bases that match TRBD1. CDR3 length: 13 amino acids. The CDR3 sequence is CASGETGGGGYTF. The CDR3 DNA sequence: TGTGCTAGTGGAGAGACAGGGGGCGGAGGCTACACCTTC.

The chain has TRBV25-1 and TRBJ1-4; D not resolved. This CDR3 comprises 15 residues. Per the germline V gene, CDR1 is MGHDK and CDR2 is SYGVNS. Trimming took 5 bases from V and 8 from J, leaving 18 bases between them. CDR3 sequence (DNA): TGTGCCAGCAGTTACTCCGGCAGACTCTACGAAAAACTGTTTTTT. Translated: CASSYSGRLYEKLFF.

This clonotype has just a few counts. This chain connects TRBV7-2 to TRBJ2-7; no reliable D call. The CDR3 is 12 amino acids. Germline V CDR1 and CDR2: SGHTA, FQGNSA. The ends were cut back, 2 bases at V and 1 base at J, with 3 bases in the middle. This chain's CDR3 is CASSLFSYEQYF. The CDR3 coding sequence is TGTGCCAGCAGCTTATTTTCCTACGAGCAGTACTTC.

This clonotype was picked up many times. The V gene is TRBV5-1, the J gene TRBJ1-5, with a tentative D call TRBD1 (5 bases). Germline V gene data show CDR1 as SGHRS and CDR2 as YFSETQ. With 4 bases removed from V and 5 bases from J, the gap between germline ends came to 10 bases. CDR3 length: 13 amino acids. The chain's CDR3 is CASSPIGDQPQHF. In DNA form, the CDR3 reads TGCGCCAGCAGCCCCATAGGGGATCAGCCCCAGCATTTT.

This clonotype was counted at least ten times. The gene calls are TRBV14 and TRBJ2-7; D unclear. This CDR3 is built from 12 residues. CDR1 is SGHDN, CDR2 FVKESK, per germline. The V end was cut by 2 bases, the J end by 0 bases, with 2 bases between. The chain's CDR3 is CASSQNSYEQYF. The DNA for the CDR3 is TGTGCCAGCAGCCAAAACTCCTACGAGCAGTACTTC.

This clonotype was seen at least ten times. CDR3: CASRDRGSYGYTF. The DNA for the CDR3 is TGTGCCAGCCGAGACAGGGGCAGCTATGGCTACACCTTC. The rearrangement joins TRBV2 to TRBJ1-2; 8 bases map to TRBD1. This CDR3 contains 13 residues. Trimming at V came to 8 bases and at J to 4 bases, leaving 6 bases not matched to a gene. The germline V gene encodes CDR1 SNHLY and CDR2 FYNNEI.

This clonotype occurred many times. The gene calls are TRBV10-3 and TRBJ1-2; 7 nucleotides align to TRBD1. The J segment lost 4 bases and the V segment lost 6 bases, leaving 8 bases of the junction unmatched. The CDR3 is 14 amino acids. Germline V CDR1 and CDR2: ENHRY, SYGVKD. CDR3 loop: CAIRAGTETYGYTF. CDR3 sequence (DNA): TGTGCCATCAGAGCCGGGACAGAGACCTATGGCTACACCTTC.

The J gene is TRBJ1-1, the V gene TRBV20-1; 7 bases are shared with TRBD1. V shed 5 bases, J shed 1 base, and the junction held 7 bases outside the gene matches. CDR1 is DFQATT and CDR2 is SNEGSKA in the germline V gene (reference sequence). The CDR3 runs to 14 residues. CDR3 sequence: CSAEQGSGNTEAFF. CDR3 nucleotide sequence: TGCAGTGCTGAACAGGGGAGCGGGAACACTGAAGCTTTCTTT.

This sequence joins TRBV20-1 and TRBJ2-5, with 9 bases identical to TRBD2. The CDR3 has 16 residues. J gave up 2 bases and V 0 bases, and 7 bases lay outside the gene matches. The germline gives CDR1 DFQATT, CDR2 SNEGSKA (reference sequence). The CDR3 loop is CSARDFAGGTQETQYF. As DNA, the CDR3 is TGCAGTGCTAGAGATTTCGCGGGAGGGACTCAAGAGACCCAGTACTTC.

This clonotype showed up just once. The CDR3, as DNA: TGTGCCAGCAGTGCTAGAGATCTTGCCAGGGCGGATGAAAAACTGTTTTTT. It codes for CASSARDLARADEKLFF. V and J are TRBV7-6 and TRBJ1-4, with D perhaps TRBD1 (5 bases). Trimming left V 6 bases short and J 6 bases short, with 23 bases between. Germline V gives CDR1 SGHVS, CDR2 FNYEAQ. This CDR3 region has 17 residues.

In this sample, this clonotype turned up a few times. The V and J genes are TRBV7-9 and TRBJ1-5; TRBD1 is a possible D gene (6 bases). The CDR3 is made up of 16 amino acids. V was clipped by 1 base and J by 2 bases, with 12 bases between them. Germline V gene sequence: CDR1 SEHNR, CDR2 FQNEAQ (reference sequence). CDR3 amino acids: CASSLEGGMGNQPQHF. CDR3 nucleotides: TGTGCCAGCAGCTTAGAGGGGGGTATGGGCAATCAGCCCCAGCATTTT.

There are many counts of this clonotype. The chain combines TRBV12-3 or TRBV12-4 with TRBJ1-3; D unclear. The CDR3 runs to 15 residues. V dropped 6 bases and J dropped 0 bases, with 12 bases sitting between them. The CDR3 coding sequence is TGTGCCAGCAGGCCGCAGTCCCTCTCTGGAAACACCATATATTTT. Its translation is CASRPQSLSGNTIYF.

Worth noting for this clonotype: A read error may explain this, as a much larger clone is one base away. The chain uses TRBV7-3 and TRBJ1-1, with D possibly TRBD1 on 5 matching bases. V shed 7 bases and J shed 1 base, with 13 bases lying between them. Per germline, CDR1 SGHTA and CDR2 FQGTGA. CDR3 length equals 14 residues. The CDR3 nucleotides are TGTGCCAGCAACCCGGGGCTCGCGAACACTGAAGCTTTCTTT. This encodes CASNPGLANTEAFF.

CDR3 DNA: TGTGCCAGCAGTGACGGGACAGGGGGTACACTGTTTTTT. It encodes CASSDGTGGTLFF. The V gene is TRBV25-1, the J gene TRBJ1-4; 11 bases align to TRBD1. V shed 3 bases and J 13 bases; nucleotides not matched to a gene: 4. There are 13 residues in the CDR3. The germline CDR1 and CDR2 sequences are MGHDK and SYGVNS. The whole variable domain, remainder taken from reference TRBV25-1 and TRBJ1-4, is EADIYQTPRYLVIGTGKKITLECSQTMGHDKMYWYQQDPGMELHLIHYSYGVNSTEKGDLSSESTVSRIRTEHFPLTLESARPSHTSQYLCASSDGTGGTLFFGSGTQLSVL.